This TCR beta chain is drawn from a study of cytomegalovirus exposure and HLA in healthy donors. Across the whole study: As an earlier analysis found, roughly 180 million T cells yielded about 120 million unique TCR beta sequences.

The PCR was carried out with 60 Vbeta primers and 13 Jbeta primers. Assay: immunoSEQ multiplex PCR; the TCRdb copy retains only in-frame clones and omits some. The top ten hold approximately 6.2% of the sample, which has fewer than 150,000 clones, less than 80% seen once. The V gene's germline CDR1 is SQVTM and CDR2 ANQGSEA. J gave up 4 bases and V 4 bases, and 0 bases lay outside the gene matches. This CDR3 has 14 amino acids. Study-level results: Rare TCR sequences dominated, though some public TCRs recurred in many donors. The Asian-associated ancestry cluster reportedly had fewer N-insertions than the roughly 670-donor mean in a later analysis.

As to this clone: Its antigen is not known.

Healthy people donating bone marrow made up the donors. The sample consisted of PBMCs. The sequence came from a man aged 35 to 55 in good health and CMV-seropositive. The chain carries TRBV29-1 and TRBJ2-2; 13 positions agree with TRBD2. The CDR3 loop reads CSVGTSGSTGELFF. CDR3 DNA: TGCAGCGTTGGGACTAGCGGGAGCACCGGGGAGCTGTTTTTT.